These 26 T cell receptor beta chains were all obtained from the same sample, sequenced in a study of brain metastases from non-small cell lung cancer. The data were produced by immunoSEQ multiplex PCR, yet TCRdb's version contains in-frame clones alone and is incomplete. The repertoire consists of 14,000 to 15,000 clones, with approximately 83% occurring once and the leading ten covering roughly 7.7%. Sample: primary lung tumor tissue. The receptor set was obtained from a donor older than 35 with non-small cell lung cancer.

For this clone: The junction departs from the called germline gene at one end, perhaps through a read error. As DNA, the CDR3 is TGCGCCAGCAGTCAAGATAACCTAGTGGGGTCCTACAATGAGCAGTTCTTC. It is translated as CASSQDNLVGSYNEQFF. The chain carries TRBV4-1 and TRBJ2-1; D remains ambiguous. The CDR3 extends over 17 amino acids. Per germline, CDR1 MGHRA and CDR2 YSYEKL.

The chain employs TRBV11-2 and TRBJ2-1, with TRBD2 matching over 8 bases. J gave up 0 bases and V 2 bases, and 3 bases lay outside the gene matches. CDR3 length: 16 amino acids. Germline V gene data show CDR1 as SGHAT and CDR2 as FQNNGV. DNA of the CDR3: TGTGCCAGCAGCTTAACGGGGGGGAGCTCCTACAATGAGCAGTTCTTC. Translating gives CASSLTGGSSYNEQFF.

This clone was detected only once. The genes are TRBV14 and TRBJ2-7; 9 positions match TRBD1. CDR1 SGHDN and CDR2 FVKESK come from the germline V gene. This CDR3 contains 14 residues. J was trimmed by 1 base and V by 5 bases; bases with no gene match: 3. The CDR3 is CASSWGQGSYEQYV. CDR3 sequence (DNA): TGTGCCAGCAGCTGGGGACAGGGTTCCTACGAGCAGTACGTC.

This chain connects TRBV7-8 to TRBJ2-5, with D maybe TRBD2 (5 bases). The CDR3 is 12 amino acids. Per germline, CDR1 SGHVS and CDR2 FQNEAQ. The germline V and J ends were trimmed by 5 bases and 7 bases, with 11 bases remaining between them. In DNA form, the CDR3 reads TGTGCCAGCAGCCCGGGGAAGAGGACCCAGTACTTC. Its translation: CASSPGKRTQYF.

The V and J genes are TRBV5-6 and TRBJ1-2; possibly TRBD1 for D (5 bases). V was clipped by 0 bases and J by 5 bases, with 5 bases between them. This CDR3 comprises 12 residues. Looked up from germline, CDR1 is SGHDT and CDR2 is YYEEEE. In DNA, the CDR3 is TGTGCCAGCAGCTTGGCAGGGTATGGCTACACCTTC. As protein: CASSLAGYGYTF.

This clone was seen only once. V usage is TRBV21-1 and J usage is TRBJ2-7; the table assigns TRBD1, which was not confirmed against the DNA. TRBV21-1 is a pseudogene segment. The CDR3 covers 18 residues. This CDR3 reads CASSKSGPGQGSSYEQYV. CDR3 coding DNA: TGTGCCAGCAGCAAGTCGGGCCCAGGACAGGGGAGCTCCTACGAGCAGTACGTC.

This chain connects TRBV7-3 to TRBJ2-1; unclear D gene. CDR1 and CDR2 from the germline V gene are SGHTA and FQGTGA. This CDR3 is built from 14 residues. The V and J ends lost 1 base and 11 bases respectively, with 15 bases between them. The chain's CDR3 is CASSLNTKGGKQFF. The CDR3 DNA reads TGTGCCAGCAGCTTAAATACGAAAGGCGGTAAGCAGTTCTTC.

CDR3 region: CASSPRQRYEAFF. CDR3 bases: TGTGCCAGCAGCCCCCGACAGCGCTATGAAGCTTTCTTT. The genes are TRBV21-1 and TRBJ1-1; the D segment call TRBD1 is taken from the table without a DNA check. TRBV21-1 is a known pseudogene. The CDR3 runs 13 residues.

In regard to this clone: A junction end diverges from the germline sequence, so it may reflect a read error. This chain links TRBV2 with TRBJ1-3; the D is unclear. Germline V gene data show CDR1 as SNHLY and CDR2 as FYNNEI. This CDR3 comprises 15 residues. Written as DNA, the CDR3 is TGTGCCAACAGTGAAAATCGGGGATCTGGAAACACCATATATTTT. Residues: CANSENRGSGNTIYF.

The chain recombines TRBV7-2 with TRBJ2-5; 7 bases align to TRBD2. The CDR3 covers 14 residues. The V segment lost 4 bases and the J segment 5 bases; nucleotides outside the gene matches: 7. Germline CDR1 reads SGHTA; CDR2 reads FQGNSA. CDR3: CASSSSGGGETQYF. The CDR3 DNA reads TGTGCCAGCAGCTCTAGCGGAGGAGGGGAGACCCAGTACTTC.

This clone has more than one count but fewer than ten. The chain uses TRBV29-1 and TRBJ1-4, with a tentative D call TRBD1 (5 bases). This CDR3 has 16 amino acids. Germline CDR1 SQVTM, CDR2 ANQGSEA. The ends were cut back, 7 bases at V and 7 bases at J, with 25 bases in the middle. This CDR3 is CSATSPESREGEKLFF. DNA for the CDR3: TGCAGCGCTACCTCCCCCGAGAGCAGGGAGGGTGAAAAACTGTTTTTT.

This rearrangement joins TRBV5-6 to TRBJ2-5; the D gene is possibly TRBD2 (6 bases). This CDR3 comprises 14 residues. CDR1 is SGHDT and CDR2 is YYEEEE in the germline V gene. Trimming took off 1 base at V and 6 bases at J, with 13 bases between the two ends. DNA of the CDR3: TGTGCCAGCAGCTTGAGTGCGGGGTGGAAGACCCAGTACTTC. Its protein is CASSLSAGWKTQYF. The full variable domain, completed using reference TRBV5-6 and TRBJ2-5, is DAGVTQSPTHLIKTRGQQVTLRCSPKSGHDTVSWYQQALGQGPQFIFQYYEEEERQRGNFPDRFSGHQFPNYSSELNVNALLLGDSALYLCASSLSAGWKTQYFGPGTRLLVL.

This rearrangement joins TRBV5-1 to TRBJ1-3; D gene uncertain. The germline V gene encodes CDR1 SGHRS and CDR2 YFSETQ. V was pared by 4 bases and J by 4 bases, with 18 bases between. This CDR3 has 16 amino acids. In DNA, the CDR3 is TGCGCCAGCAGCCCCCACGCGGAGGTTTTGGGAAACACCATATATTTT. Encoded protein: CASSPHAEVLGNTIYF.

V and J are TRBV10-3 and TRBJ2-7, with 10 bases fitting TRBD2. The CDR3 runs 18 residues. J lost 0 bases, V lost 4 bases, and 12 bases had no gene match. Germline V CDR1 and CDR2: ENHRY, SYGVKD. CDR3 in amino acids: CAISGSPSLAGVSYEQYF. In nucleotides, the CDR3 is TGTGCCATCAGTGGGAGCCCTTCCCTAGCGGGAGTCTCCTACGAGCAGTACTTC.

This chain links TRBV6-1 with TRBJ2-6; D not resolved. The V gene's germline CDR1 is MNHNS and CDR2 SASEGT. This CDR3 has 16 amino acids. The V end lost 4 bases, the J end lost 0 bases, and 10 bases lay between the germline ends. For the CDR3, the DNA is TGTGCCAGCAGTGGTAGGGCGTACTCTGGGGCCAACGTCCTGACTTTC. It is translated as CASSGRAYSGANVLTF.

The rearrangement links TRBV5-1 to TRBJ1-4; TRBD1 agrees at 7 bases. After removal of 0 bases from V and 5 bases from J, the junction contained 7 bases not matched to a gene. The CDR3 loop spans 16 amino acids. Germline-derived CDR1 and CDR2 are SGHRS and YFSETQ. CDR3 amino acids: CASSLAFTGANEKLFF. As DNA, the CDR3 is TGCGCCAGCAGCTTGGCATTCACAGGGGCCAATGAAAAACTGTTTTTT.

The chain uses TRBV24-1 and TRBJ1-5; TRBD1 agrees at 7 bases. The CDR3 length is 16 residues. CDR1 and CDR2 (germline): KGHDR, SFDVKD. J lost 2 bases, V lost 4 bases, and 7 bases had no gene match. CDR3 region: CATSDRDSIGNQPQHF. In DNA, the CDR3 is TGTGCCACCAGTGACCGGGACAGTATAGGCAATCAGCCCCAGCATTTT.

The rearrangement links TRBV7-2 to TRBJ2-1; no definite D call. In germline, CDR1 is SGHTA, CDR2 FQGNSA. CDR3 length: 15 residues. V was pared by 1 base and J by 1 base, with 8 bases between. CDR3 region: CASSLGQLSYNEQFF. In nucleotides, the CDR3 is TGTGCCAGCAGCTTAGGGCAGCTTTCCTACAATGAGCAGTTCTTC.

This sequence joins TRBV5-4 and TRBJ2-5, with 8 nucleotides matching TRBD2. Per the germline V gene, CDR1 is SGHNT and CDR2 is YYREEE (reference sequence). CDR3 size: 14 residues. V lost 2 bases to trimming and J lost 4 bases; unmatched junction nucleotides: 4. Written as DNA, the CDR3 is TGTGCCAGCAGCTTCGGGGGGGCACGAGAGACCCAGTACTTC. Amino acid sequence: CASSFGGARETQYF.

The chain links TRBV27 to TRBJ1-1; the match to TRBD1 covers 10 bases. In germline, CDR1 is MNHEY, CDR2 SMNVEV (reference sequence). V was pared by 5 bases and J by 4 bases, with 10 bases of the junction left unmatched. The CDR3 covers 16 residues. CDR3 DNA sequence: TGTGCCAGCAGTCATCCGACAGGGGGCATAGGCACTGAAGCTTTCTTT. The encoded protein is CASSHPTGGIGTEAFF.

The V and J genes are TRBV6-2 or TRBV6-3 and TRBJ1-1; 8 nucleotides agree with TRBD1. V shed 5 bases, J shed 7 bases, and the junction held 12 bases outside the gene matches. The CDR3 loop spans 15 amino acids. Germline V gives CDR1 MNHEY, CDR2 SVGEGT. As DNA, the CDR3 is TGTGCCAGCAGTAGTGGGACCAGGGGGCAAGGTGAAGCTTTCTTT. Residues: CASSSGTRGQGEAFF.

The chain is built from TRBV18 and TRBJ2-3, with D uncertain. V was pared by 0 bases and J by 2 bases, with 6 bases between. CDR1 and CDR2 (germline): KGHSH, LQKENI. CDR3 length equals 14 residues. This chain's CDR3 is CASSPPVLTDTQYF. The DNA of the CDR3 is TGTGCCAGCTCACCACCGGTCCTCACAGATACGCAGTATTTT. Together with reference TRBV18 and TRBJ2-3, the CDR3 gives the full variable domain: NAGVMQNPRHLVRRRGQEARLRCSPMKGHSHVYWYRQLPEEGLKFMVYLQKENIIDESGMPKERFSAEFPKEGPSILRIQQVVRGDSAAYFCASSPPVLTDTQYFGPGTRLTVL.

The table lists this clone with a few counts. The chain carries TRBV5-4 and TRBJ1-1; no definite D call. CDR1 SGHNT and CDR2 YYREEE come from the germline V gene (reference sequence). This CDR3 has 14 amino acids. Trimming took off 0 bases at V and 2 bases at J, with 8 bases between the two ends. The CDR3 DNA follows: TGTGCCAGCAGCTTGGAAGGGCATAACACTGAAGCTTTCTTT. Translated, it gives CASSLEGHNTEAFF.

This rearrangement joins TRBV15 to TRBJ2-5; D unclear. This CDR3 is built from 13 residues. V lost 5 bases to trimming and J lost 5 bases, with 12 bases between them. Germline V gene lookup returns CDR1 LNHNV and CDR2 YYDKDF (reference sequence). The CDR3 DNA is TGTGCCACCAGCGAGTCCGAAGCGGAGACCCAGTACTTC. It yields the protein CATSESEAETQYF.

The chain recombines TRBV7-8 with TRBJ2-6; possibly TRBD2 for D (5 bases). Germline V lookup: CDR1 SGHVS, CDR2 FQNEAQ. The CDR3 covers 17 residues. V was trimmed by 4 bases and J by 0 bases, leaving 13 bases between them. Here the CDR3 reads CASSSRTESSGANVLTF. The CDR3, as DNA: TGTGCCAGCAGCTCCCGGACTGAAAGCTCTGGGGCCAACGTCCTGACTTTC.

The J gene is TRBJ2-2, the V gene TRBV7-2; D is perhaps TRBD1 (5 bases). Germline assignment: CDR1 SGHTA and CDR2 FQGNSA. This CDR3 comprises 16 residues. Trimming shortened V by 1 base and J by 3 bases, and 12 bases separated the two germline ends. The CDR3 loop is CASSLVPGYYTGELFF. In nucleotides, the CDR3 is TGTGCCAGCAGCTTAGTACCAGGGTACTACACCGGGGAGCTGTTTTTT. Based on the CDR3 plus reference TRBV7-2 and TRBJ2-2, the full variable domain is GAGVSQSPSNKVTEKGKDVELRCDPISGHTALYWYRQSLGQGLEFLIYFQGNSAPDKSGLPSDRFSAERTGGSVSTLTIQRTQQEDSAVYLCASSLVPGYYTGELFFGEGSRLTVL.